Shown below are 13 T cell receptor beta chains from a single sample sequenced in a study of cytomegalovirus exposure and HLA in healthy donors. Primers: 60 Vbeta forward and 13 Jbeta reverse. Here immunoSEQ multiplex PCR was the method, and the copy in TCRdb shows in-frame clones only, minus some. In the table there are around 110,000 clones, 77% of which are singletons. The source material was PBMCs. The source is a male donor in good health and CMV-seronegative.

This clone turned up a few times. The chain couples TRBV10-1 to TRBJ2-1, with D possibly being TRBD2 (6 bases). The CDR3 spans 15 residues. Germline V gene data show CDR1 as WNHNN and CDR2 as SYGVQD (reference sequence). V dropped 4 bases and J dropped 3 bases, with 13 bases sitting between them. CDR3 amino acids: CASSVGDSGYNEQFF. The CDR3 DNA follows: TGCGCCAGCAGTGTAGGGGATAGCGGCTACAATGAGCAGTTCTTC.

V is TRBV7-3 and J is TRBJ1-4; 7 bases are a match to TRBD1. The CDR3 is 16 residues long. V lost 4 bases and J lost 5; bases outside the gene matches: 10. CDR1 SGHTA and CDR2 FQGTGA come from the germline V gene. The CDR3 here is CASSSPRQGENEKLFF. DNA of the CDR3: TGTGCCAGCAGCTCGCCCCGGCAGGGGGAAAATGAAAAACTGTTTTTT.

The V and J genes are TRBV4-2 and TRBJ2-3, with TRBD2 matching over 8 bases. J gave up 2 bases and V 3 bases, and 4 bases lay outside the gene matches. Germline CDR1 is LGHNA and CDR2 is YNFKEQ. The CDR3 extends over 15 amino acids. CDR3 sequence (DNA): TGTGCCAGCAGCCATCCGGGAGGGAACACAGATACGCAGTATTTT. Translated: CASSHPGGNTDTQYF.

V and J are TRBV7-2 and TRBJ2-2, with 10 bases matching TRBD1. The germline CDR1 and CDR2 sequences are SGHTA and FQGNSA. The CDR3 is made up of 14 amino acids. The J segment lost 7 bases and the V segment lost 5 bases, leaving 4 bases of the junction unmatched. The CDR3 spells CASSPDRGRGELFF. The DNA of the CDR3 is TGTGCCAGCAGCCCCGACAGGGGGCGCGGGGAGCTGTTTTTT.

The V and J genes are TRBV5-1 and TRBJ2-5; 7 bases fit TRBD1. The CDR3 has 13 residues. CDR1 and CDR2 (germline): SGHRS, YFSETQ. V was clipped by 5 bases and J by 1 base; unmatched bases: 2. CDR3 sequence (DNA): TGCGCCAGCAGACGGGACAGCCAAGAGACCCAGTACTTC. Encoded protein: CASRRDSQETQYF.

V is TRBV10-2 and J is TRBJ2-7; D possibly corresponds to TRBD2 (5 bases). V lost 6 bases to trimming and J lost 5 bases, with 11 bases between them. The germline V gene encodes CDR1 WSHSY and CDR2 SAAADI. The CDR3 runs to 12 residues. For the CDR3, the DNA is TGCGCCAGCAGCCTCATGAGGGACGAGCAGTACTTC. Translating it yields CASSLMRDEQYF.

The chain is built from TRBV29-1 and TRBJ1-2; D not resolved. The CDR3 loop spans 11 amino acids. Germline V gene lookup returns CDR1 SQVTM and CDR2 ANQGSEA. V shed 4 bases and J shed 6 bases, with 9 bases lying between them. Here the CDR3 DNA reads TGCAGCGTTGCTGGCAATCATGGCTACACCTTC. Translation: CSVAGNHGYTF.

This clone was seen a single time. The chain uses TRBV4-1 and TRBJ1-5; 9 bases agree with TRBD1. J lost 4 bases, V lost 2 bases, and 12 bases had no gene match. Per the germline V gene, CDR1 is MGHRA and CDR2 is YSYEKL. The CDR3 is made up of 18 amino acids. The CDR3 nucleotides read TGCGCCAGCAGCCAACAGGTGTCAGGACAGGGGCAAAATCAGCCCCAGCATTTT. Translated: CASSQQVSGQGQNQPQHF.

The rearrangement joins TRBV28 to TRBJ2-7; TRBD2 agrees at 13 bases. The V segment lost 8 bases and the J segment 3 bases; nucleotides outside the gene matches: 4. Germline-derived CDR1 and CDR2 are MDHEN and SYDVKM. The CDR3 sequence is 14 residues long. The CDR3 coding sequence is TGTGCCAGCCATGGACTAGCGGGAGTCTACGAGCAGTACTTC. Translated, it gives CASHGLAGVYEQYF.

The chain recombines TRBV28 with TRBJ2-5; 7 bases are shared with TRBD2. Germline CDR1 and CDR2: MDHEN and SYDVKM. This CDR3 contains 13 residues. V was pared by 7 bases and J by 2 bases, with 4 bases of the junction left unmatched. CDR3 sequence reads: CASTWGGQETQYF. The CDR3 nucleotides are TGTGCCAGCACCTGGGGGGGGCAAGAGACCCAGTACTTC.

About this clone: Different DNA sequences within this sample yield the same CDR3. This chain joins TRBV5-1 and TRBJ2-3; no firm D call. The CDR3 contains 13 residues. The V end lost 2 bases, the J end lost 1 base, and 5 bases lay between the germline ends. Per germline, CDR1 SGHRS and CDR2 YFSETQ. CDR3 DNA sequence: TGCGCCAGCAGCTTCGGTGGCACAGATACGCAGTATTTT. As protein: CASSFGGTDTQYF.

V usage is TRBV5-1 and J usage is TRBJ2-1; 12 bases are a match to TRBD2. Germline assignment: CDR1 SGHRS and CDR2 YFSETQ. V lost 0 bases and J lost 8; bases outside the gene matches: 3. This CDR3 is 15 amino acids long. As DNA, the CDR3 is TGCGCCAGCAGCTTGGAGCTAGCGGGAGGGGATGAGCAGTTCTTC. Translated, it gives CASSLELAGGDEQFF. The complete variable domain, with remaining parts taken from reference TRBV5-1 and TRBJ2-1, reads KAGVTQTPRYLIKTRGQQVTLSCSPISGHRSVSWYQQTPGQGLQFLFEYFSETQRNKGNFPGRFSGRQFSNSRSEMNVSTLELGDSALYLCASSLELAGGDEQFFGPGTRLTVL.

The chain uses TRBV2 and TRBJ1-1; D possibly corresponds to TRBD1 (5 bases). This CDR3 is 13 amino acids long. V lost 3 bases to trimming and J lost 1 base, with 6 bases between them. In germline, CDR1 is SNHLY, CDR2 FYNNEI. This CDR3 is CASSDRANTEAFF. CDR3 coding DNA: TGTGCCAGCAGTGACAGGGCGAACACTGAAGCTTTCTTT. Together with reference TRBV2 and TRBJ1-1, the CDR3 gives the full variable domain: EPEVTQTPSHQVTQMGQEVILRCVPISNHLYFYWYRQILGQKVEFLVSFYNNEISEKSEIFDDQFSVERPDGSNFTLKIRSTKLEDSAMYFCASSDRANTEAFFGQGTRLTVV.